This is a list of T cell receptor beta chains from one sample in a study of cytotoxic CD8 clonotypes in ibrutinib-treated CLL. The assay was immunoSEQ multiplex PCR, and TCRdb's table has in-frame clones only and misses some. The sample consists of 100,000 to 150,000 clones, 80% to 90% of them appearing once. Here the sequenced sample was PBMCs, taken after 24 months of ibrutinib treatment. All receptors derive from a human donor with chronic lymphocytic leukemia. Each CDR3 is given with its conserved first and last residue. D genes are given only for firm matches. The size field is filled for only some rows; it gives once, few, many or a size class.

V	D	size	J	CDR3	DNA
TRBV7-9	TRBD1	once	TRBJ1-1	CASSVRQGIEAFF	TGTGCCAGCAGCGTACGACAGGGGATTGAAGCTTTCTTT
TRBV11-2	-	many	TRBJ1-2	CASSPGLGYTF	TGTGCCAGCAGCCCCGGCTTGGGCTACACCTTC
TRBV7-8	-	-	TRBJ2-2	CASSSWGAGVVTGELFF	TGTGCCAGCAGCTCCTGGGGGGCAGGGGTGGTCACCGGGGAGCTGTTTTTT
TRBV6-5	-	-	TRBJ2-7	CASSRGAEYEQYF	TGTGCCAGCAGCCGGGGAGCGGAATACGAGCAGTACTTC
TRBV29-1	-	-	TRBJ2-5	CSVTPRDGQETQYF	TGCAGCGTTACCCCTCGGGACGGACAAGAGACCCAGTACTTC
TRBV2	TRBD1	many	TRBJ1-2	CASTMGQGLYGYTF	TGTGCCAGCACAATGGGACAGGGCCTTTATGGCTACACCTTC
TRBV7-8	-	-	TRBJ1-2	CASSLLAQGYGYTF	TGTGCCAGCAGCTTACTCGCCCAAGGGTATGGCTACACCTTC
TRBV28	-	few	TRBJ1-3	CASSFRTTSGNTIYF	TGTGCCAGCAGTTTTCGGACAACCTCTGGAAACACCATATATTTT
TRBV21-1	-	few	TRBJ2-7	CASSLADRGDEQYF	TGTGCCAGCAGCCTGGCCGACAGGGGAGACGAGCAGTACTTC
TRBV2	-	-	TRBJ1-1	CASRDPDSEAFF	TGTGCCAGCAGAGACCCGGACAGTGAAGCTTTCTTT
TRBV7-2	-	-	TRBJ2-2	CASSPRLSTGELFF	TGTGCCAGCAGCCCTAGGCTGAGTACCGGGGAGCTGTTTTTT
TRBV30	TRBD1	-	TRBJ1-1	CAWADRANTEAFF	TGTGCCTGGGCGGACAGGGCGAACACTGAAGCTTTCTTT
TRBV6-4	-	-	TRBJ2-1	CASSDAINNEQFF	TGTGCCAGCAGTGACGCCATAAACAATGAGCAGTTCTTC
TRBV7-4	TRBD1	-	TRBJ1-1	CASSLVQGATEAFF	TGTGCCAGCAGCTTAGTACAGGGGGCCACTGAAGCTTTCTTT
TRBV2	TRBD2	-	TRBJ2-1	CASRSTSGRVAEQFF	TGTGCCAGCAGATCGACTAGCGGGAGGGTTGCTGAGCAGTTCTTC
TRBV9	-	-	TRBJ1-1	CASSPLHPTEAFF	TGTGCCAGCAGCCCACTTCACCCCACTGAAGCTTTCTTT
TRBV28	TRBD1	-	TRBJ1-3	CASSFGRGSGNTIYF	TGTGCCAGCAGTTTCGGCAGGGGGTCGGGAAACACCATATATTTT
TRBV19	TRBD2	once	TRBJ2-1	CASSIEASGGAAEQFF	TGTGCCAGTAGTATAGAGGCTAGCGGGGGGGCCGCTGAGCAGTTCTTC
TRBV6-5	TRBD1	-	TRBJ1-5	CASSSRTGGDQPQHF	TGTGCCAGCAGTTCCCGGACAGGGGGAGATCAGCCCCAGCATTTT
TRBV5-8	-	-	TRBJ2-3	CASSFTSARTDTQYF	TGTGCCAGCAGCTTTACTTCGGCCCGCACAGATACGCAGTATTTT
TRBV7-9	TRBD1	-	TRBJ1-2	CASSSPDRNRGYTF	TGTGCCAGCAGCTCCCCGGACAGGAATAGGGGCTACACCTTC
TRBV6-5	-	-	TRBJ1-1	CASTTGTRSPKAFF	TGTGCCAGCACCACCGGGACACGAAGCCCCAAAGCTTTCTTT
TRBV5-4	-	-	TRBJ2-2	CASRGTGTGSPGELFF	TGTGCCAGCAGGGGAACCGGGACGGGAAGTCCCGGGGAGCTGTTTTTT
TRBV2	-	-	TRBJ2-5	CASVESVQETQYF	TGTGCCAGCGTAGAGAGTGTACAAGAGACCCAGTACTTC
TRBV7-2	TRBD1	-	TRBJ2-5	CASSFFAMGQGIQETQYF	TGTGCCAGCAGCTTCTTCGCAATGGGACAGGGAATACAAGAGACCCAGTACTTC
TRBV12-5	-	-	TRBJ2-2	CASGKASGELFF	TGTGCTAGTGGGAAGGCTAGCGGGGAGCTGTTTTTT
TRBV7-2	-	once	TRBJ1-2	CASSSPLIYGYTF	TGTGCCAGCAGCTCTCCCCTAATTTATGGCTACACCTTC
TRBV7-2	-	-	TRBJ1-2	CASSLAVSSYGYTF	TGTGCCAGCAGCTTAGCGGTATCTAGCTATGGCTACACCTTC
TRBV5-1	-	few	TRBJ1-6	CASSTTNDSPLHF	TGCGCCAGCAGCACAACTAACGACTCACCCCTCCACTTT
TRBV27	-	-	TRBJ2-2	CASRDTNTGELFF	TGTGCCAGCAGGGACACTAACACCGGGGAGCTGTTTTTT
TRBV19	TRBD1	-	TRBJ1-2	CASKHGTGRRLGGYTF	TGTGCCAGTAAGCATGGGACAGGGCGGCGTCTCGGTGGCTACACCTTC
TRBV9	TRBD2	-	TRBJ2-5	CASSPSGGRVETQYF	TGTGCCAGCAGCCCCAGCGGGGGTCGAGTAGAGACCCAGTACTTC
TRBV6-4	TRBD1	-	TRBJ2-2	CASSDPAGQGTGELFF	TGTGCCAGCAGTGACCCCGCGGGACAGGGGACCGGGGAGCTGTTTTTT
TRBV7-2	-	-	TRBJ2-1	CASSLVRDHRGEQFF	TGTGCCAGCAGCTTAGTCAGGGACCACCGAGGTGAGCAGTTCTTC
TRBV7-2	-	-	TRBJ2-5	CASSLEELRGETQYF	TGTGCCAGCAGCCTCGAGGAGCTCCGGGGGGAGACCCAGTACTTC
TRBV27	TRBD1	-	TRBJ2-1	CASSLEGATSLWNEQFF	TGTGCCAGCAGTTTAGAGGGGGCTACCTCCTTATGGAATGAGCAGTTCTTC
TRBV10-3	-	-	TRBJ2-7	CATRGTEPYEQYF	TGTGCCACCAGGGGCACAGAACCCTACGAGCAGTACTTC
TRBV18	-	-	TRBJ2-1	CASSPGEIPRNEQFF	TGTGCCAGCTCACCGGGCGAGATCCCCCGCAATGAGCAGTTCTTC
TRBV15	-	-	TRBJ1-1	CATSRDWDTTEAFF	TGTGCCACCAGCAGAGATTGGGACACCACTGAAGCTTTCTTT